Below are 32 T cell receptor beta chains sequenced from a single sample in a study of identifying expanded T cells in peripheral blood. TCRdb's table, derived via immunoSEQ multiplex PCR, lists solely in-frame clones and lacks some. The table shows 95,000 to 100,000 clones, with roughly 89% occurring only once. Sequenced: blood. These receptor sequences come from a person between 18 and 69 years old in good health.

This clone was seen only a few times. This chain uses TRBV2 with TRBJ2-6, with TRBD1 matching over 7 bases. The CDR3 totals 16 residues. Germline values: CDR1 SNHLY, CDR2 FYNNEI. With V trimmed by 6 bases and J by 1 base, 6 bases remained unmatched. The CDR3 DNA follows: TGTGCCAGCAGAGGGGGACAGACGTCTGGGGCCAACGTCCTGACTTTC. As protein: CASRGGQTSGANVLTF.

This chain links TRBV2 with TRBJ1-6; D unclear. This CDR3 has 16 residues. The V gene lost 3 bases and the J gene lost 11 bases, with 20 bases spanning the gap. Germline CDR1 and CDR2: SNHLY and FYNNEI. The CDR3 loop is CASSDMFFSLLPPLHF. In DNA, the CDR3 is TGTGCCAGCAGTGACATGTTTTTTTCCCTCCTCCCACCCCTCCACTTT.

Points on this clone: This same CDR3 is encoded by further DNA sequences in the sample. V gene TRBV27 combines with J gene TRBJ2-7; 8 bases map to TRBD1. V lost 1 base, J lost 2 bases, and 4 bases stayed unmatched. The CDR3 runs to 15 residues. Germline V gene sequence: CDR1 MNHEY, CDR2 SMNVEV (reference sequence). The CDR3 sequence: CASSLLGTGPYEQYF. The CDR3 DNA sequence: TGTGCCAGCAGTTTATTAGGGACAGGACCCTACGAGCAGTACTTC.

The chain uses TRBV4-3 and TRBJ1-6; D uncertain. This CDR3 has 17 amino acids. Looked up from germline, CDR1 is LGHNA and CDR2 is YSLEER. V was clipped by 2 bases and J by 3 bases, with 14 bases between them. The CDR3 loop is CASSQISALIYNSPLHF. In DNA form, the CDR3 reads TGCGCCAGCAGCCAAATCTCAGCCCTTATCTATAATTCACCCCTCCACTTT.

The table lists this clone with a few counts. The rearrangement links TRBV19 to TRBJ1-1, with TRBD1 matching over 8 bases. The V and J ends lost 5 bases and 5 bases, in that order; junction bases with no gene match: 10. This CDR3 spans 15 amino acids. From germline, CDR1 is LNHDA and CDR2 SQIVND (reference sequence). DNA for the CDR3: TGTGCCAGTAGTGGATCCAGGGGGCTGAGGACTGAAGCTTTCTTT. Translation gives CASSGSRGLRTEAFF.

The chain joins TRBV9 to TRBJ2-5, with D possibly matching TRBD2 (5 bases). Germline V gene lookup returns CDR1 SGDLS and CDR2 YYNGEE. V was shortened by 0 bases and J by 4 bases, with 10 bases between the two germline ends. The CDR3 consists of 14 residues. DNA of the CDR3: TGTGCCAGCAGCGTAGGGACTTTTGCAGAGACCCAGTACTTC. It encodes CASSVGTFAETQYF.

The CDR3 here is CASSRTGSGLFF. CDR3 nucleotide sequence: TGTGCCAGCAGCCGTACCGGGTCGGGGCTGTTTTTT. The chain joins TRBV5-5 to TRBJ2-2, with D unresolved. The CDR3 length is 12 residues. CDR1 is SGHKS and CDR2 is YYEKEE in the germline V gene (reference sequence). V lost 4 bases and J 13 bases, leaving 14 bases between the germline ends.

The chain carries TRBV10-3 and TRBJ2-2; no definite D call. Germline loops: CDR1 ENHRY, CDR2 SYGVKD. The V end was cut by 0 bases, the J end by 3 bases, with 8 bases between. The CDR3 extends over 15 amino acids. Here the CDR3 reads CAISESKAYTGELFF. The DNA of the CDR3 is TGTGCCATCAGTGAGTCGAAGGCTTACACCGGGGAGCTGTTTTTT.

The chain carries TRBV28 and TRBJ2-7; D may be TRBD1 (6 bases). The germline gives CDR1 MDHEN, CDR2 SYDVKM. This CDR3 is built from 13 residues. V gave up 8 bases and J gave up 2 bases, with 13 bases separating them. CDR3 protein: CASEQGFTYEQYF. The CDR3 bases are TGTGCCAGCGAACAGGGATTTACCTACGAGCAGTACTTC.

The chain has TRBV7-9 and TRBJ2-3; D not certain. V lost 9 bases and J 0 bases, leaving 7 bases between the germline ends. The CDR3 has 12 residues. CDR1 is SEHNR, CDR2 FQNEAQ, per germline (reference sequence). CDR3 loop: CARTDSTDTQYF. In DNA form, the CDR3 reads TGTGCCAGGACTGACAGCACAGATACGCAGTATTTT.

The chain is built from TRBV2 and TRBJ1-6, with 7 bases matching TRBD1. The CDR3 covers 14 residues. Germline trimming cut 6 bases from V and 8 bases from J; bases unmatched to any gene: 7. The germline CDR1 and CDR2 sequences are SNHLY and FYNNEI. The DNA for the CDR3 is TGTGCCAGCAGCTCACAGGGGTTTGATTCACCCCTCCACTTT. As protein: CASSSQGFDSPLHF.

This chain's CDR3 is CASSLAGRGYNSPLHF. The CDR3 region has the DNA TGTGCCAGCAGCTTAGCGGGACGGGGGTATAATTCACCCCTCCACTTT. The V gene is TRBV7-2, the J gene TRBJ1-6, with a possible D match to TRBD1 (5 bases). The CDR3 contains 16 residues. Trimming cost V 0 bases and J 4 bases, with 10 bases left between them. Germline CDR1 and CDR2: SGHTA and FQGNSA.

CDR3: CASSQLLREKLFF. The DNA for the CDR3 is TGCGCCAGCAGCCAGTTATTGAGGGAAAAACTGTTTTTT. The rearrangement uses TRBV4-1 and TRBJ1-4; D remains unclear. Germline lookup yields CDR1 MGHRA and CDR2 YSYEKL. Trimming stripped 3 bases from V and 8 bases from J, with 10 bases between. The CDR3 has 13 amino acids.

V gene TRBV7-9 combines with J gene TRBJ2-1, with 13 bases identical to TRBD2. CDR1 and CDR2 from the germline V gene are SEHNR and FQNEAQ (reference sequence). This CDR3 region has 16 residues. The junction had 9 bases not matched to a gene; V was cut back by 5 bases and J by 8 bases. This chain's CDR3 is CASSTRTSGGPHEQFF. CDR3 DNA: TGTGCCAGCAGCACCCGGACTAGCGGGGGACCACATGAGCAGTTCTTC.

This clone showed up just a few times. The chain is built from TRBV20-1 and TRBJ2-3, with unresolved D. The germline V and J ends were trimmed by 0 bases and 5 bases, with 3 bases remaining between them. CDR1 and CDR2 from the germline V gene are DFQATT and SNEGSKA (reference sequence). The CDR3 spans 11 residues. Written as DNA, the CDR3 is TGCAGTGCTAGAGAAGGAGATACGCAGTATTTT. Translation: CSAREGDTQYF.

This chain links TRBV19 with TRBJ1-3; TRBD1 is a possible D gene (5 bases). This CDR3 is 15 amino acids long. CDR1 LNHDA and CDR2 SQIVND come from the germline V gene (reference sequence). The V gene lost 8 bases and the J gene lost 4 bases, with 18 bases spanning the gap. The CDR3 nucleotides read TGTGCCAGTGGCACTAACGGGGGACCGGGAAACACCATATATTTT. Amino acid sequence: CASGTNGGPGNTIYF.

The rearrangement uses TRBV4-1 and TRBJ2-3; 9 bases line up with TRBD2. The CDR3 extends over 16 amino acids. The germline V gene encodes CDR1 MGHRA and CDR2 YSYEKL. With 1 base clipped from V and 1 base from J, the junction kept 3 bases outside the gene matches. CDR3 in amino acids: CASSQVVAGGTDTQYF. The CDR3 DNA is TGCGCCAGCAGCCAAGTCGTAGCGGGGGGCACAGATACGCAGTATTTT.

The chain links TRBV7-2 to TRBJ1-1; TRBD1 is a possible D gene (6 bases). Trimming took 2 bases from V and 7 from J, leaving 17 bases between them. The CDR3 extends over 15 amino acids. Germline V gene data show CDR1 as SGHTA and CDR2 as FQGNSA. The CDR3 DNA sequence: TGTGCCAGCAGCTTAAATACAGGGTCCAAGAATGAAGCTTTCTTT. This translates into CASSLNTGSKNEAFF.

This clone was found a few times. The V call is TRBV30, the J call TRBJ1-3; a possible D gene is TRBD1 (6 bases). The ends were cut back, 0 bases at V and 2 bases at J, with 8 bases in the middle. Germline CDR1 GTSNPN, CDR2 SVGIG (reference sequence). The CDR3 runs 14 residues. The DNA for the CDR3 is TGTGCCTGGAGTGTGTGGACAGCTGGAAACACCATATATTTT. This gives the protein CAWSVWTAGNTIYF.

The chain uses TRBV19 and TRBJ1-1; D unresolved. V lost 5 bases, J lost 7 bases, and 5 bases lay in between. Germline CDR1 is LNHDA and CDR2 is SQIVND (reference sequence). The CDR3 has 10 residues. The CDR3 DNA is TGTGCCAGTAGTGGCGGTGAAGCTTTCTTT. Residues: CASSGGEAFF.

The rearrangement links TRBV7-8 to TRBJ1-6; 9 nucleotides align to TRBD1. Germline assignment: CDR1 SGHVS and CDR2 FQNEAQ. The CDR3 runs 14 residues. V trimming: 3 bases; J trimming: 8 bases; junction bases outside the gene matches: 2. CDR3 residues: CASSFGTGYSPLHF. The CDR3 nucleotides are TGTGCCAGCAGCTTCGGGACAGGGTATTCACCCCTCCACTTT. Full variable domain (rest looked up from reference TRBV7-8 and TRBJ1-6): GAGVSQSPRYKVAKRGQDVALRCDPISGHVSLFWYQQALGQGPEFLTYFQNEAQLDKSGLPSDRFFAERPEGSVSTLKIQRTQQEDSAVYLCASSFGTGYSPLHFGNGTRLTVT.

V and J are TRBV29-1 and TRBJ1-4; 9 bases line up with TRBD1. CDR1 SQVTM and CDR2 ANQGSEA come from the germline V gene. The V and J ends lost 8 bases and 8 bases, in that order; junction bases with no gene match: 6. The CDR3 is 12 amino acids. DNA of the CDR3: TGCAGCTTCTGGACAGGGGACGAAAAACTGTTTTTT. Translated: CSFWTGDEKLFF.

V usage is TRBV4-2 and J usage is TRBJ2-1; perhaps TRBD1 as D (6 bases). From germline, CDR1 is LGHNA and CDR2 YNFKEQ. V was shortened by 8 bases and J by 11 bases, with 22 bases between the two germline ends. The CDR3 loop spans 14 amino acids. CDR3 amino acids: CASSAPGQTIQQFF. DNA for the CDR3: TGTGCCAGCTCCGCCCCGGGACAAACAATTCAGCAGTTCTTC.

The CDR3 reads CASSYSRGDSQYF. CDR3 coding DNA: TGTGCCAGCAGTTACTCCAGGGGGGATAGCCAGTACTTC. This sequence joins TRBV6-6 and TRBJ2-5, with D possibly TRBD1 on 7 matching bases. CDR1 MNHNY and CDR2 SVGAGI come from the germline V gene (reference sequence). The CDR3 consists of 13 residues. Deletions cut 0 bases from V and 10 bases from J, with 12 bases between.

This clone was seen a handful of times. The chain carries TRBV2 and TRBJ1-5, with D possibly being TRBD1 (6 bases). V lost 10 bases, J lost 0 bases, and 13 bases lay in between. The germline V gene has CDR1 SNHLY and CDR2 FYNNEI. The CDR3 is made up of 14 amino acids. The CDR3 is CATKPGHSNQPQHF. The CDR3 DNA is TGTGCCACCAAACCGGGACATAGCAATCAGCCCCAGCATTTT. The variable domain in full, with the rest retrieved from reference TRBV2 and TRBJ1-5, is EPEVTQTPSHQVTQMGQEVILRCVPISNHLYFYWYRQILGQKVEFLVSFYNNEISEKSEIFDDQFSVERPDGSNFTLKIRSTKLEDSAMYFCATKPGHSNQPQHFGDGTRLSIL.

The V call is TRBV11-3, the J call TRBJ1-1; D uncertain. Deletions cut 1 base from V and 4 bases from J, with 7 bases between. The CDR3 covers 13 residues. CDR1 SGHNT and CDR2 YENEEA come from the germline V gene. Here the CDR3 DNA reads TGTGCCAGCAGCTTAGGGTATGGCACTGAAGCTTTCTTT. Its protein is CASSLGYGTEAFF.

A few counts support this clone. The chain combines TRBV10-3 with TRBJ2-7; D unclear. The CDR3 loop spans 14 amino acids. The germline V gene encodes CDR1 ENHRY and CDR2 SYGVKD. V was shortened by 2 bases and J by 3 bases, with 11 bases between the two germline ends. This chain's CDR3 is CAISEVNSNYEQYF. The CDR3 DNA reads as TGTGCCATCAGTGAGGTGAATTCAAACTACGAGCAGTACTTC.

By share, this clone counts as medium-sized. The V gene is TRBV9, the J gene TRBJ2-3; TRBD2 matches at 7 bases. Germline assignment: CDR1 SGDLS and CDR2 YYNGEE. CDR3 length: 15 residues. V was pared by 2 bases and J by 2 bases, with 5 bases of the junction left unmatched. The CDR3 here is CASSVSGEHTDTQYF. The DNA of the CDR3 is TGTGCCAGCAGCGTGAGCGGGGAGCACACAGATACGCAGTATTTT.

The genes are TRBV6-5 and TRBJ2-7; D is tentatively TRBD1 or TRBD2 (5 bases each). This CDR3 contains 14 residues. Germline assignment: CDR1 MNHEY and CDR2 SVGAGI. Trimming left V 6 bases short and J 4 bases short, with 16 bases between. CDR3 DNA sequence: TGTGCCAGCAGGGCCGGGACGGCTATTTACGAGCAGTACTTC. It is translated as CASRAGTAIYEQYF.

The rearrangement uses TRBV27 and TRBJ1-5, with D unclear. CDR1 and CDR2 from the germline V gene are MNHEY and SMNVEV (reference sequence). The CDR3 contains 16 residues. The V end lost 1 base, the J end lost 0 bases, and 10 bases lay between the germline ends. CDR3 sequence reads: CASSLYPWGSNQPQHF. CDR3 nucleotide sequence: TGTGCCAGCAGTTTATACCCATGGGGTAGCAATCAGCCCCAGCATTTT.

CDR3 bases: TGTGCCAGCAGCTCCTACGGACAGGGGGCCGGGGAGCTGTTTTTT. Translated: CASSSYGQGAGELFF. The chain uses TRBV7-9 and TRBJ2-2; 10 bases line up with TRBD1. Germline lookup yields CDR1 SEHNR and CDR2 FQNEAQ (reference sequence). The CDR3 extends over 15 amino acids. The V gene end was trimmed by 4 bases and the J gene end by 6 bases; junction bases not matched to a gene: 5.

This clone has only a few counts. This sequence joins TRBV11-3 and TRBJ2-1; TRBD1 aligns across 7 bases. The J segment lost 7 bases and the V segment lost 5 bases, leaving 11 bases of the junction unmatched. The CDR3 is 15 residues long. The germline V gene encodes CDR1 SGHNT and CDR2 YENEEA. CDR3 bases: TGTGCCAGCAGCCCAGGACAGGTTTATCTGAATGAGCAGTTCTTC. This encodes CASSPGQVYLNEQFF.